This T cell receptor (beta chain) appears in the sequencing data of a study of post-analysis software for immune sequencing data (dated by TCRdb to about 2015). In the study overall: Recorded disease courses included relapsing-remitting, secondary progressive and progressive-relapsing multiple sclerosis, with some patients lacking subtype annotation. A subset of samples was prepared in parallel using single-end sample barcoding, then pooled and co-amplified after Illumina adapter ligation. The patient repertoires were set against eleven to twelve previously published healthy control repertoires from donors whose ages ranged from about 6 to 26 years.

The library was prepared using PCR. Sequencing used an Illumina HiSeq 2500. Unique molecular identifiers were incorporated into TCR beta cDNA libraries to reduce PCR and sequencing biases. Roughly 0.5 million cDNA molecules were obtained per 1 to 10 million input T cells, so each molecule approximated one T cell. The patient libraries were prepared and sequenced with the same protocol used for the earlier healthy control dataset. Within a given batch, samples were prepared together, multiplexed and sequenced on the same HiSeq lane. In the original analysis: Raw barcoded reads were processed with MIGEC, and single-read molecular identifier groups were discarded before consensus assembly and CDR3 extraction. Clonotype tables were post-analysed with VDJtools, normalizing diversity by down-sampling all datasets to the smallest sample size. In repertoire overlap clustering, CDR3 amino acid sequences, but not nucleotide sequences, were matched to correct batch-related cross-sample contamination. The public reads were reanalyzed by TCRdb: fastp trimming at Q25, MiXCR alignment, in-frame beta chains only. Rows matching on CDR3 protein sequence are summarized as one entry with the most common DNA and genes. It is TCRdb's table, rather than the study itself, that gives the V and J calls and clone size. Counted in this sample were approximately 730,000 distinct CDR3 sequences; 46% of them appeared once. Of the sample, over 4.5% is held by the ten largest clones.

Its CDR3 holds 12 amino acids, cysteine through phenylalanine. The kept DNA is CDR3 alone, 36 bases in frame from the first base. CDR1 DFQATT and CDR2 SNEGSKA are derived from the germline V gene (reference sequence). Trimming removed 7 bases from V and 2 bases from J; the gene matches leave 5 bases unexplained. Points the paper makes about the study in general: Multiple sclerosis patients had significantly lower normalized Chao1 diversity than controls, a result that suggests substantial peripheral T-cell clonal expansion. Strong co-clustering of samples prepared in the same batch was shown by direct clustering with F measure, prompting a batch-effect correction. Patients showed significantly higher frequencies than controls for a handful of TRBV segments, among them TRBV5-6, TRBV5-1 and TRBV20-1. The multiple sclerosis patient group was slightly younger than the control group.

To demonstrate the VDJtools post-analysis software, TCR beta repertoires were profiled from the peripheral blood of roughly 12 young patients with multiple sclerosis. The multiple sclerosis patients were children and adolescents ranging in age from roughly 6 to 16 years. A note on this clonotype: Which antigen it targets is not known. There are no base qualities to consult, and no much larger clone falls within one base.

The sample was blood. The chain links TRBV20-1 with TRBJ2-7; TRBD2 matches 7 bases in the middle. This sequence originates from a girl under 18 with multiple sclerosis. The CDR3 region: CSGERDPYEQYF. The DNA sequence reads TGCAGTGGCGAGCGGGACCCCTACGAGCAGTACTTC.